This TCR beta chain was identified during a study of identical twins. Findings of the study overall: Cord blood beta clonotypes present at high abundance carried fewer insertions; no such pattern appeared in memory repertoires.

This clonotype was seen a handful of times. Its antigen is unidentified. Trimming took off 1 base at V and 3 bases at J, with 13 bases between the two ends. The CDR3 is 15 residues long. TCRdb independently ran MiXCR on the 5' RACE reads; one entry per CDR3 protein. Counted here are over 600,000 distinct CDR3 sequences, about 20% occurring once; the ten biggest clones make up around 4.5%. These data are also associated with another study on T cells expressing NK-cell markers. That source notes: Sorted CD3+CD56-NKG2C+, CD3+CD56+NKG2C+ and CD3+CD56+NKG2C- T cells supplied the TCR beta repertoires. In several donors, dominant clonotypes made up about 28.3-65% of CD3+CD56-NKG2C+ cells.

This clonotype was obtained from a young woman in good health. The sample taken for sequencing was PBMCs. This rearrangement joins TRBV12-3 or TRBV12-4 to TRBJ2-7; D perhaps matches TRBD2 (5 bases). CDR3 sequence: CASSLGRGSNYEQYF. Written as DNA, the CDR3 is TGTGCCAGCAGTTTAGGAAGAGGGAGTAACTACGAGCAGTACTTC.